These 21 T cell receptor beta chains were sequenced from one sample in a study of shared clonotypes between healthy human individuals. Using immunoSEQ multiplex PCR, the repertoire was profiled, and TCRdb retains in-frame clones only, with some absent. This table has about 680,000 clones, 92% appearing once. Terminally differentiated effector memory CD45RA+ cells were excluded by CCR7 positive selection of CD45RO-negative cells. Material for sequencing was naive CD8+ T cells sorted from blood. The origin of the receptors is a man aged 30-40 years in good health.

This clone appeared a single time. The chain combines TRBV7-8 with TRBJ2-7; maybe TRBD2 (6 bases). CDR1 is SGHVS and CDR2 is FQNEAQ in the germline V gene. The V gene lost 2 bases and the J gene lost 3 bases, with 17 bases spanning the gap. This CDR3 region has 16 residues. The chain's CDR3 is CASSLPSDGLHYEQYF. CDR3 DNA: TGTGCCAGCAGCTTACCTAGCGACGGACTGCACTACGAGCAGTACTTC.

This sequence joins TRBV7-9 and TRBJ2-4, with 8 bases lining up with TRBD1. The CDR3 has 14 residues. Per the germline V gene, CDR1 is SEHNR and CDR2 is FQNEAQ (reference sequence). Unmatched junction bases numbered 12, after V lost 8 bases and J lost 9 bases. The CDR3 sequence is CASGYGQGGGIQYF. As DNA, the CDR3 is TGTGCCAGCGGATACGGACAGGGAGGCGGCATTCAGTACTTC.

This clone was picked up one time. This chain connects TRBV5-4 to TRBJ1-1; D is ambiguous. CDR1 is SGHNT and CDR2 is YYREEE in the germline V gene (reference sequence). Trimming stripped 3 bases from V and 0 bases from J, with 15 bases between. CDR3 length: 16 residues. As DNA, the CDR3 is TGTGCCAGCAGCTCCGATCGCGGCACTTTGAACACTGAAGCTTTCTTT. Amino acid sequence: CASSSDRGTLNTEAFF.

DNA for the CDR3: TGTGCCATCACGGGGGGGTTAGCTAACTATGGCTACACCTTC. It translates to CAITGGLANYGYTF. The genes are TRBV10-3 and TRBJ1-2, with D possibly matching TRBD1 (5 bases). CDR1 ENHRY and CDR2 SYGVKD come from the germline V gene. The CDR3 consists of 14 residues. V was trimmed by 7 bases and J by 0 bases, leaving 12 bases between them.

The rearrangement uses TRBV6-5 and TRBJ2-1; D call uncertain. The CDR3 has 15 amino acids. Germline assignment: CDR1 MNHEY and CDR2 SVGAGI. Trimming stripped 2 bases from V and 0 bases from J, with 8 bases between. The CDR3 loop is CASSYQTSSYNEQFF. As DNA, the CDR3 is TGTGCCAGCAGTTACCAGACTTCCTCCTACAATGAGCAGTTCTTC.

Details on this clone: The same CDR3 arises from other DNA sequences in this sample as well. The chain combines TRBV10-1 with TRBJ2-1; possibly TRBD1 for D (5 bases). The V end was cut by 2 bases, the J end by 3 bases, with 11 bases between. Germline V lookup: CDR1 WNHNN, CDR2 SYGVQD (reference sequence). The CDR3 is 15 residues long. The CDR3 reads CASSEDSSSYNEQFF. CDR3 coding DNA: TGCGCCAGCAGTGAGGACAGCTCTAGCTACAATGAGCAGTTCTTC.

This rearrangement joins TRBV4-1 to TRBJ2-7; 10 nucleotides agree with TRBD1. The V and J ends lost 2 bases and 1 base, in that order; junction bases with no gene match: 2. The length of the CDR3 is 15 residues. CDR1 MGHRA and CDR2 YSYEKL come from the germline V gene. For the CDR3, the DNA is TGCGCCAGCAGCCAACGGACAGGGGGGTCCTACGAGCAGTACTTC. This translates into CASSQRTGGSYEQYF.

Note on this clone: The sample holds other DNA sequences that translate to the same CDR3. This rearrangement joins TRBV27 to TRBJ2-7; 9 nucleotides align to TRBD1. Germline V lookup: CDR1 MNHEY, CDR2 SMNVEV (reference sequence). The CDR3 is 13 residues long. The V gene end was trimmed by 7 bases and the J gene end by 2 bases; junction bases not matched to a gene: 3. The CDR3 loop reads CASTGTGPYEQYF. CDR3 DNA: TGTGCCAGCACCGGGACAGGGCCCTACGAGCAGTACTTC.

V gene TRBV5-6 combines with J gene TRBJ2-1; 10 nucleotides line up with TRBD2. Germline-derived CDR1 and CDR2 are SGHDT and YYEEEE. CDR3 size: 15 residues. V shed 1 base, J shed 10 bases, and the junction held 8 bases outside the gene matches. CDR3 residues: CASSLMSSGRLEQFF. Here the CDR3 DNA reads TGTGCCAGCAGCTTGATGTCTAGCGGGAGATTAGAGCAGTTCTTC. Full variable domain (remainder filled in from reference TRBV5-6 and TRBJ2-1): DAGVTQSPTHLIKTRGQQVTLRCSPKSGHDTVSWYQQALGQGPQFIFQYYEEEERQRGNFPDRFSGHQFPNYSSELNVNALLLGDSALYLCASSLMSSGRLEQFFGPGTRLTVL.

The chain recombines TRBV5-1 with TRBJ2-1, with 7 bases fitting TRBD2. CDR3 length: 16 amino acids. V lost 3 bases to trimming and J lost 1 base; unmatched junction nucleotides: 7. Germline assignment: CDR1 SGHRS and CDR2 YFSETQ. The CDR3 is CASSSASGLSYNEQFF. The DNA of the CDR3 is TGCGCCAGCAGCTCGGCTAGCGGACTTTCCTACAATGAGCAGTTCTTC. The whole variable domain, remainder taken from reference TRBV5-1 and TRBJ2-1, is KAGVTQTPRYLIKTRGQQVTLSCSPISGHRSVSWYQQTPGQGLQFLFEYFSETQRNKGNFPGRFSGRQFSNSRSEMNVSTLELGDSALYLCASSSASGLSYNEQFFGPGTRLTVL.

V usage is TRBV27 and J usage is TRBJ2-7, with 12 bases aligning to TRBD2. The V and J ends lost 3 bases and 4 bases, in that order; junction bases with no gene match: 13. There are 18 residues in the CDR3. Germline lookup yields CDR1 MNHEY and CDR2 SMNVEV (reference sequence). Written as DNA, the CDR3 is TGTGCCAGCAGTTTGGCCACTAGCGGGAGGCCCGCTGGGTACGAGCAGTACTTC. Its translation is CASSLATSGRPAGYEQYF.

This clone appeared a few times. The gene calls are TRBV7-9 and TRBJ1-2; D remains ambiguous. Germline assignment: CDR1 SEHNR and CDR2 FQNEAQ (reference sequence). The CDR3 is made up of 13 amino acids. Trimming took off 1 base at V and 4 bases at J, with 7 bases between the two ends. The CDR3 spells CASSLGAAYGYTF. The CDR3 DNA reads TGTGCCAGCAGCTTAGGGGCGGCCTATGGCTACACCTTC.

The J gene is TRBJ1-1, the V gene TRBV29-1; D not certain. Trimming took 6 bases from V and 4 from J, leaving 12 bases between them. The CDR3 has 12 amino acids. Germline CDR1 reads SQVTM; CDR2 reads ANQGSEA. The DNA of the CDR3 is TGCAGCGTAGAGGGAGAGAGCACTGAAGCTTTCTTT. Translating it yields CSVEGESTEAFF.

This clone was recorded only once. The chain joins TRBV28 to TRBJ2-7, with 11 bases aligning to TRBD2. The trim removed 2 bases at V and 0 bases at J, leaving 9 bases unmatched. This CDR3 is built from 18 residues. Looked up from germline, CDR1 is MDHEN and CDR2 is SYDVKM. The CDR3 reads CASSLTPTSGATSYEQYF. The CDR3 DNA follows: TGTGCCAGCAGTTTAACCCCGACTAGCGGGGCCACCTCCTACGAGCAGTACTTC.

The chain carries TRBV28 and TRBJ2-5; 8 bases fit TRBD1. CDR3 length equals 14 residues. V shed 5 bases, J shed 2 bases, and the junction held 4 bases outside the gene matches. Germline loops: CDR1 MDHEN, CDR2 SYDVKM. Here the CDR3 DNA reads TGTGCCAGCAGTCAGGGGGCAGATCAAGAGACCCAGTACTTC. Translation gives CASSQGADQETQYF.

V and J are TRBV5-1 and TRBJ2-7; 8 nucleotides match TRBD2. The junction had 3 bases not matched to a gene; V was cut back by 1 base and J by 3 bases. The CDR3 extends over 14 amino acids. Germline V gene sequence: CDR1 SGHRS, CDR2 YFSETQ. Here the CDR3 DNA reads TGCGCCAGCAGCTTGCGGGAGGGCAGCTACGAGCAGTACTTC. Residues: CASSLREGSYEQYF.

The chain recombines TRBV12-5 with TRBJ2-1; 7 bases match TRBD2. The V gene end was trimmed by 6 bases and the J gene end by 6 bases; junction bases not matched to a gene: 8. Germline lookup yields CDR1 LGHNT and CDR2 FRNRAP. The CDR3 has 14 amino acids. CDR3 sequence: CASGRRGVLNEQFF. The CDR3 DNA reads TGTGCTAGTGGCCGCCGGGGGGTCCTCAATGAGCAGTTCTTC.

The chain joins TRBV27 to TRBJ2-3, with D perhaps TRBD2 (5 bases). The CDR3 is 19 amino acids. The V and J ends lost 5 bases and 0 bases respectively, with 24 bases between them. The germline gives CDR1 MNHEY, CDR2 SMNVEV (reference sequence). The CDR3 DNA is TGTGCCAGCAGTCCCTCCCAATTTGCCGGGGTTACTAGCACAGATACGCAGTATTTT. Translation gives CASSPSQFAGVTSTDTQYF.

V gene TRBV5-1 combines with J gene TRBJ2-5; tentatively, D is TRBD1 (6 bases). From germline, CDR1 is SGHRS and CDR2 YFSETQ. The CDR3 covers 18 residues. V dropped 6 bases and J dropped 0 bases, with 24 bases sitting between them. CDR3 DNA sequence: TGCGCCAGCACAGAATCAATAACAGGGAGCCCTTACCAAGAGACCCAGTACTTC. Translating it yields CASTESITGSPYQETQYF.

The chain joins TRBV28 to TRBJ1-5; 9 nucleotides match TRBD1. CDR1 MDHEN and CDR2 SYDVKM come from the germline V gene. With V trimmed by 6 bases and J by 15 bases, 18 bases remained unmatched. The CDR3 spans 15 residues. The CDR3 coding sequence is TGTGCCAGCAGGTCCTGGGGGGACAGGGCACAGGCGGGGCATTTT. Residues: CASRSWGDRAQAGHF. Using reference TRBV28 and TRBJ1-5 for the parts outside the CDR3, the full variable domain is DVKVTQSSRYLVKRTGEKVFLECVQDMDHENMFWYRQDPGLGLRLIYFSYDVKMKEKGDIPEGYSVSREKKERFSLILESASTNQTSMYLCASRSWGDRAQAGHFGDGTRLSIL.

A single count supports this clone. The chain is built from TRBV7-9 and TRBJ2-1; 9 bases map to TRBD2. Germline CDR1 reads SEHNR; CDR2 reads FQNEAQ (reference sequence). Trimming took 5 bases from V and 8 from J; bases not matched to a gene: 16. The CDR3 is 17 amino acids. CDR3 nucleotide sequence: TGTGCCAGCAGCCTAAATCCCGGGACTAGCCGGGGGGATGAGCAGTTCTTC. This encodes CASSLNPGTSRGDEQFF.